A few counts support the clone carrying this T cell receptor (beta chain). Its antigen is as yet unknown. This CDR3 is built from 16 residues. Germline values: CDR1 SEHNR, CDR2 FQNEAQ (reference sequence). V gave up 4 bases and J gave up 8 bases; unmatched junction bases: 13. This entry belongs to a study of beta chain features in type 1 diabetes. General study findings and limits: Sequencing of cDNA might inflate the share of cells that strongly express TCR.

Sequencing targeted expressed TCRB transcripts, as all isolated RNA had been reverse transcribed. Profiling relied on immunoSEQ multiplex PCR, and the TCRdb table lists in-frame clones only, not all of them. The table shows 300,000 to 350,000 clones, with 6.5% to 10% occurring only once. Sample: central memory CD4+ T cells from blood. This clonotype was obtained from a woman aged 18 to 35 in good health. V is TRBV7-9 and J is TRBJ2-1; 8 bases are shared with TRBD2. The CDR3 reads CASSSPREGRVYEQFF. The CDR3 DNA sequence: TGTGCCAGCAGCTCCCCACGGGAGGGCCGAGTCTATGAGCAGTTCTTC.